This T cell receptor (beta chain) appears in the sequencing data of a study of blood T cell repertoires in COVID-19. Study context: COVID-19 samples, acute and convalescent, were from the United States, Italy and Spain. Sources were T cells, B-cell-depleted T cells, or PBMCs; the material itself was cDNA or gDNA.

Per the study methods: How many nucleated cells were present was estimated from reference gene primer amplification. Data came from immunoSEQ multiplex PCR; TCRdb stores just in-frame clones and leaves some out. Clone size and the V and J calls come from that table; the DNA yielded D and trimming. The sample lists around 160,000 clones; over 75% were seen once. Germline-derived CDR1 and CDR2 are SGHRS and YFSETQ. There are 14 residues in the CDR3. Trimming removed 0 bases from V and 4 bases from J, with 10 bases in between. Seattle patients were enrolled while actively infected and followed longitudinally.

The sequencing input was peripheral blood. The sequence derives from a woman aged 55-70 years with COVID-19, enrolled during active disease. This rearrangement joins TRBV5-1 to TRBJ1-1; D is unresolved. The CDR3 DNA is TGCGCCAGCAGCTTGGGGGGAGTGAGCACTGAAGCTTTCTTT. Translating it yields CASSLGGVSTEAFF.